This TCR beta chain was sequenced during a study of blood T cell repertoires in COVID-19. The overall study: The United States, Italy and Spain supplied acute and convalescent COVID-19 samples. T cells, B-cell-depleted T cells, or PBMCs supplied cDNA or gDNA.

The V gene lost 0 bases and the J gene lost 4 bases, with 10 bases spanning the gap. The CDR3 is made up of 14 amino acids. CDR1 is SGHRS and CDR2 is YFSETQ in the germline V gene. Sequenced by immunoSEQ multiplex PCR; TCRdb stores in-frame clones only, minus some. The sample comprises some 200,000 clones, 80% to 90% of which are singletons, and approximately 5% rests with the top ten. Sequencing was performed on peripheral blood. V usage is TRBV5-1 and J usage is TRBJ2-5; D is unresolved. This TCR came from a woman in her sixties or seventies who had recovered from COVID-19. The CDR3 DNA sequence: TGCGCCAGCAGCTTGGAACCAGGCGTAGAGACCCAGTACTTC. Protein: CASSLEPGVETQYF. Filled out from reference TRBV5-1 and TRBJ2-5, the complete variable domain reads KAGVTQTPRYLIKTRGQQVTLSCSPISGHRSVSWYQQTPGQGLQFLFEYFSETQRNKGNFPGRFSGRQFSNSRSEMNVSTLELGDSALYLCASSLEPGVETQYFGPGTRLLVL.